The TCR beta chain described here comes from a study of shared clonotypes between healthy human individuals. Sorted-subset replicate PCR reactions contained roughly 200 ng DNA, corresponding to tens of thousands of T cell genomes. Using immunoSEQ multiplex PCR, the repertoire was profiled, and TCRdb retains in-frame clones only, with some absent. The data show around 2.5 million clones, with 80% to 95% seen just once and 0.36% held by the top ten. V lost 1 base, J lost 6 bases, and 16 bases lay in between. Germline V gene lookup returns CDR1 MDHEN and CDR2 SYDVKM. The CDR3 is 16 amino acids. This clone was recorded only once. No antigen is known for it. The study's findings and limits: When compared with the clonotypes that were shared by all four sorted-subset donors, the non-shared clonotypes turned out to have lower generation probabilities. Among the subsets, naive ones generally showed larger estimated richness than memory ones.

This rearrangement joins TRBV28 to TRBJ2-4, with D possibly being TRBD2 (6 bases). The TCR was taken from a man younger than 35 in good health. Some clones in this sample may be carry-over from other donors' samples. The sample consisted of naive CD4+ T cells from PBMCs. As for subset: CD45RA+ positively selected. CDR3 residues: CASSLSGGIGLNIQYF. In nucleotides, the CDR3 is TGTGCCAGCAGTTTATCAGGAGGGATAGGCTTAAACATTCAGTACTTC.